The 19 T cell receptor beta chains below all came from one sample that was sequenced in a study of beta chain features in type 1 diabetes. Every isolated RNA sample was fully reverse transcribed, so sequencing captured expressed TCRB transcripts. Clones were read by immunoSEQ multiplex PCR, and TCRdb kept only the in-frame ones, dropping some. This table holds under 25,000 clones, around 50% found once. The sequenced sample was stem cell memory CD4+ T cells from blood. These receptors were obtained from a man aged 18 to 30 in good health.

The rearrangement links TRBV5-1 to TRBJ2-7; 9 positions match TRBD2. Germline trimming cut 4 bases from V and 5 bases from J; bases unmatched to any gene: 7. The CDR3 has 14 residues. CDR1 and CDR2 from the germline V gene are SGHRS and YFSETQ. The CDR3 DNA follows: TGCGCCAGCAGCCTTAGCGGGAGTGGCAACGAGCAGTACTTC. Translation gives CASSLSGSGNEQYF.

The gene calls are TRBV4-3 and TRBJ2-7, with D possibly TRBD2 on 5 matching bases. The ends were cut back, 3 bases at V and 3 bases at J, with 12 bases in the middle. The CDR3 runs to 14 residues. CDR1 and CDR2 (germline): LGHNA, YSLEER. CDR3 protein: CASSQRTGIYEQYF. The CDR3 DNA reads TGCGCCAGCAGCCAGAGAACGGGGATCTACGAGCAGTACTTC.

The chain couples TRBV7-9 to TRBJ2-3, with 14 bases identical to TRBD2. The CDR3 has 16 amino acids. CDR1 SEHNR and CDR2 FQNEAQ come from the germline V gene (reference sequence). With 4 bases clipped from V and 2 bases from J, the junction kept 2 bases outside the gene matches. The CDR3 DNA is TGTGCCAGCAGCTCGGGACTAGCGGGGGCCACAGATACGCAGTATTTT. Encoded protein: CASSSGLAGATDTQYF.

The rearrangement uses TRBV10-3 and TRBJ2-5; 7 bases are a match to TRBD2. With V trimmed by 6 bases and J by 5 bases, 6 bases remained unmatched. The CDR3 contains 13 residues. The V gene's germline CDR1 is ENHRY and CDR2 SYGVKD. CDR3 in amino acids: CAIRGRARETQYF. CDR3 in DNA: TGTGCCATCAGGGGGAGGGCCCGGGAGACCCAGTACTTC.

The chain joins TRBV19 to TRBJ1-5, with a possible D match to TRBD1 (6 bases). In germline, CDR1 is LNHDA, CDR2 SQIVND (reference sequence). The CDR3 runs 16 residues. V lost 3 bases to trimming and J lost 6 bases, with 18 bases between them. In nucleotides, the CDR3 is TGTGCCAGTAGTATCAGGGGAGGGGAAGGACTTCAGCCCCAGCATTTT. Amino acid sequence: CASSIRGGEGLQPQHF.

This sequence joins TRBV6-6 and TRBJ1-2; D is uncertain. The CDR3 is 12 residues long. Germline V lookup: CDR1 MNHNY, CDR2 SVGAGI (reference sequence). Trimming took off 8 bases at V and 2 bases at J, with 9 bases between the two ends. The CDR3 sequence: CASRTANYGYTF. The CDR3 region has the DNA TGTGCCAGCCGAACAGCCAACTATGGCTACACCTTC.

This clone was recorded a few times. The rearrangement joins TRBV7-2 to TRBJ2-5; D might be TRBD1 (7 bases). Matching the DNA end better, TRBJ2-7 makes the J call doubtful. This CDR3 comprises 17 residues. The V gene's germline CDR1 is SGHTA and CDR2 FQGNSA. In DNA, the CDR3 is TGTGCCAGCAGCTTAGCGAGTCGGACAGGACTAACCTACGAGCAGTACTTC. Translated, it gives CASSLASRTGLTYEQYF.

This chain connects TRBV7-9 to TRBJ2-2, with D tentatively TRBD1 (5 bases). The germline V gene has CDR1 SEHNR and CDR2 FQNEAQ (reference sequence). V was shortened by 5 bases and J by 6 bases, with 10 bases between the two germline ends. This CDR3 region has 13 residues. CDR3 protein: CASSGAQAGELFF. As DNA, the CDR3 is TGTGCCAGCAGCGGGGCCCAAGCCGGGGAGCTGTTTTTT.

Only a few counts were recorded for this clone. The rearrangement uses TRBV6-1 and TRBJ2-7; no firm D call. Trimming took off 2 bases at V and 0 bases at J, with 14 bases between the two ends. Germline V gene data show CDR1 as MNHNS and CDR2 as SASEGT. This CDR3 is 16 amino acids long. DNA of the CDR3: TGTGCCAGCAGTGAACCCCGAACACGAAGCTCCTACGAGCAGTACTTC. Protein product: CASSEPRTRSSYEQYF.

The chain employs TRBV5-1 and TRBJ1-1; maybe TRBD1 (6 bases). With 4 bases removed from V and 4 bases from J, the gap between germline ends came to 20 bases. Germline CDR1 reads SGHRS; CDR2 reads YFSETQ. CDR3 length equals 16 residues. CDR3 in amino acids: CASSKLMKGGGTEAFF. CDR3 sequence (DNA): TGCGCCAGCAGCAAACTTATGAAGGGAGGGGGCACTGAAGCTTTCTTT.

The chain uses TRBV30 and TRBJ2-2; TRBD2 agrees at 8 bases. Trimming removed 4 bases from V and 4 bases from J; junction bases left unmatched: 8. CDR3 length equals 15 residues. Germline CDR1 reads GTSNPN; CDR2 reads SVGIG (reference sequence). CDR3 sequence: CAWTLGGGPTGELFF. Here the CDR3 DNA reads TGTGCCTGGACCCTCGGGGGGGGGCCCACCGGGGAGCTGTTTTTT.

This chain links TRBV11-2 with TRBJ2-2, with unresolved D. The V gene lost 0 bases and the J gene lost 2 bases, with 7 bases spanning the gap. The germline V gene encodes CDR1 SGHAT and CDR2 FQNNGV. The CDR3 runs to 15 residues. This CDR3 is CASSLDALNTGELFF. The CDR3 DNA follows: TGTGCCAGCAGCTTAGATGCACTAAACACCGGGGAGCTGTTTTTT.

The gene calls are TRBV6-6 and TRBJ2-1; 14 bases map to TRBD2. J lost 4 bases, V lost 4 bases, and 0 bases had no gene match. The CDR3 is 15 residues long. Germline loops: CDR1 MNHNY, CDR2 SVGAGI (reference sequence). The CDR3 bases are TGTGCCAGCAGTTGGACTAGCGGGGGGTACAATGAGCAGTTCTTC. This gives the protein CASSWTSGGYNEQFF.

The gene calls are TRBV6-4 and TRBJ1-2, with D perhaps matching TRBD1 (5 bases). CDR1 MRHNA and CDR2 SNTAGT come from the germline V gene. V lost 3 bases and J lost 0, with 8 bases in between. This CDR3 has 14 amino acids. The CDR3 nucleotides read TGTGCCAGCAGTGAGGGGGGAACTAACTATGGCTACACCTTC. Its translation: CASSEGGTNYGYTF.

The chain has TRBV5-1 and TRBJ2-5; D is unresolved. The V gene lost 0 bases and the J gene lost 7 bases, with 10 bases spanning the gap. Germline CDR1 reads SGHRS; CDR2 reads YFSETQ. The CDR3 runs 13 residues. Written as DNA, the CDR3 is TGCGCCAGCAGCTTGGTCGCGAGAGGGACCCAGTACTTC. This gives the protein CASSLVARGTQYF. Using reference TRBV5-1 and TRBJ2-5 for the parts outside the CDR3, the full variable domain is KAGVTQTPRYLIKTRGQQVTLSCSPISGHRSVSWYQQTPGQGLQFLFEYFSETQRNKGNFPGRFSGRQFSNSRSEMNVSTLELGDSALYLCASSLVARGTQYFGPGTRLLVL.

The rearrangement joins TRBV9 to TRBJ2-5; TRBD2 matches at 12 bases. The CDR3 length is 14 residues. Germline V gives CDR1 SGDLS, CDR2 YYNGEE. J was trimmed by 5 bases and V by 4 bases; bases with no gene match: 3. CDR3 loop: CASSTGLAGETQYF. CDR3 nucleotides: TGTGCCAGCAGCACTGGACTAGCGGGGGAGACCCAGTACTTC.

The chain recombines TRBV25-1 with TRBJ1-3; D remains unclear. The V end lost 5 bases, the J end lost 4 bases, and 12 bases lay between the germline ends. Germline V gives CDR1 MGHDK, CDR2 SYGVNS. This CDR3 contains 14 residues. The CDR3 spells CASSRGSGGNTIYF. The CDR3 nucleotides are TGTGCCAGCAGTAGAGGGAGTGGGGGAAACACCATATATTTT.

The chain recombines TRBV5-1 with TRBJ2-3; TRBD2 might be the D (5 bases). Looked up from germline, CDR1 is SGHRS and CDR2 is YFSETQ. There are 17 residues in the CDR3. V was clipped by 4 bases and J by 2 bases, with 20 bases between them. The DNA for the CDR3 is TGCGCCAGCAGCCGGCGGGTGGGAGCGGCGTCCACAGATACGCAGTATTTT. Translated, it gives CASSRRVGAASTDTQYF.

This clone has only a few counts. The rearrangement links TRBV7-9 to TRBJ2-1, with D hard to call. V was cut by 2 bases and J by 8 bases, with 4 bases left in between. CDR1 and CDR2 (germline): SEHNR, FQNEAQ (reference sequence). CDR3 length: 11 residues. The CDR3 region has the DNA TGTGCCAGCAGCTTAATCGATGAGCAGTTCTTC. This gives the protein CASSLIDEQFF.